Below are 14 T cell receptor beta chains sequenced from a single sample in a study of PD-1 blockade in classical Hodgkin lymphoma. Assay: immunoSEQ multiplex PCR; the TCRdb copy retains only in-frame clones and omits some. The data show some 13,000 clones, with 82% seen just once and just over 4% held by the top ten. All the patients suffered relapse after autologous stem cell transplantation, and brentuximab vedotin exposure differed. The source material was peripheral blood mononuclear cells (PBMCs), sampled at baseline. These TCRs come from a human donor with classical Hodgkin lymphoma.

The chain is built from TRBV7-9 and TRBJ2-1, with D hard to call. CDR1 is SEHNR and CDR2 is FQNEAQ in the germline V gene (reference sequence). Trimming shortened V by 6 bases and J by 0 bases, and 12 bases separated the two germline ends. This CDR3 spans 15 amino acids. CDR3 coding DNA: TGTGCCAGCAGGGATACTGGATTCTCCTACAATGAGCAGTTCTTC. This gives the protein CASRDTGFSYNEQFF.

The rearrangement links TRBV27 to TRBJ2-1; D perhaps matches TRBD1 (5 bases). The CDR3 extends over 12 amino acids. Germline lookup yields CDR1 MNHEY and CDR2 SMNVEV (reference sequence). Trimming took 11 bases from V and 3 from J, leaving 11 bases between them. The CDR3 DNA sequence: TGTGCCGTAATGGGGCTCTACAATGAGCAGTTCTTC. It specifies CAVMGLYNEQFF.

V gene TRBV18 combines with J gene TRBJ2-1; 10 positions match TRBD1. Trimming took 4 bases from V and 6 from J; bases not matched to a gene: 9. CDR1 is KGHSH, CDR2 LQKENI, per germline. CDR3 length: 16 amino acids. The CDR3 region has the DNA TGTGCCAGCTCACTCCTGGGGACAGGGGCCGGCAATGAGCAGTTCTTC. It translates to CASSLLGTGAGNEQFF.

This clone was picked up one time. The rearrangement links TRBV5-6 to TRBJ2-7, with D possibly matching TRBD1 (6 bases). CDR3 length: 13 amino acids. V was shortened by 2 bases and J by 3 bases, with 9 bases between the two germline ends. Germline assignment: CDR1 SGHDT and CDR2 YYEEEE. CDR3 amino acids: CASSFGQHYEQYF. Here the CDR3 DNA reads TGTGCCAGCAGCTTTGGACAGCACTACGAGCAGTACTTC.

The V call is TRBV5-4, the J call TRBJ2-1; 7 bases match TRBD1. The CDR3 has 16 amino acids. J was trimmed by 4 bases and V by 0 bases; bases with no gene match: 7. CDR1 is SGHNT, CDR2 YYREEE, per germline (reference sequence). The CDR3 sequence: CASSLASQGMYNEQFF. The DNA of the CDR3 is TGTGCCAGCAGCTTGGCCTCACAGGGGATGTACAATGAGCAGTTCTTC.

This clone was found a few times. This chain connects TRBV10-3 to TRBJ2-5, with D possibly being TRBD1 (6 bases). Germline lookup yields CDR1 ENHRY and CDR2 SYGVKD. Trimming stripped 9 bases from V and 3 bases from J, with 14 bases between. The length of the CDR3 is 13 residues. CDR3 bases: TGTGCCATTAGGCAGGGGATGGAAGAGACCCAGTACTTC. The encoded protein is CAIRQGMEETQYF.

The rearrangement joins TRBV2 to TRBJ2-2, with 7 positions matching TRBD1. The V segment lost 5 bases and the J segment 5 bases; nucleotides outside the gene matches: 5. Looked up from germline, CDR1 is SNHLY and CDR2 is FYNNEI. There are 14 residues in the CDR3. This CDR3 is CASSRTGRTGELFF. DNA for the CDR3: TGTGCCAGCAGTAGGACAGGACGAACCGGGGAGCTGTTTTTT. The full variable domain, rest sourced from reference TRBV2 and TRBJ2-2, is EPEVTQTPSHQVTQMGQEVILRCVPISNHLYFYWYRQILGQKVEFLVSFYNNEISEKSEIFDDQFSVERPDGSNFTLKIRSTKLEDSAMYFCASSRTGRTGELFFGEGSRLTVL.

The chain combines TRBV19 with TRBJ2-1, with D unresolved. Germline-derived CDR1 and CDR2 are LNHDA and SQIVND (reference sequence). The ends were cut back, 5 bases at V and 6 bases at J, with 17 bases in the middle. The CDR3 totals 15 residues. CDR3 loop: CASSSDRKTGNEQFF. The CDR3 nucleotides are TGTGCCAGTAGTTCCGACCGAAAAACGGGCAATGAGCAGTTCTTC.

This clone was seen only a few times. The V gene is TRBV7-2, the J gene TRBJ1-4; D is unclear. CDR3 length: 15 amino acids. In germline, CDR1 is SGHTA, CDR2 FQGNSA. V dropped 5 bases and J dropped 3 bases, with 13 bases sitting between them. The CDR3 DNA sequence: TGTGCCAGCAGCCCCCATCAGTTACCTAATGAAAAACTGTTTTTT. As protein: CASSPHQLPNEKLFF. Combining the CDR3 with reference TRBV7-2 and TRBJ1-4 gives the whole variable domain GAGVSQSPSNKVTEKGKDVELRCDPISGHTALYWYRQSLGQGLEFLIYFQGNSAPDKSGLPSDRFSAERTGGSVSTLTIQRTQQEDSAVYLCASSPHQLPNEKLFFGSGTQLSVL.

The gene calls are TRBV27 and TRBJ2-2, with 7 bases aligning to TRBD1. This CDR3 contains 16 residues. Germline assignment: CDR1 MNHEY and CDR2 SMNVEV (reference sequence). Trimming took 5 bases from V and 6 from J; bases not matched to a gene: 12. CDR3 DNA: TGTGCCAGCAGTGCCCGGGACAGAGGGTATGCCGGGGAGCTGTTTTTT. Translating gives CASSARDRGYAGELFF.

V and J are TRBV10-3 and TRBJ1-5, with D unresolved. Germline V gene lookup returns CDR1 ENHRY and CDR2 SYGVKD. CDR3 length equals 14 residues. V lost 2 bases and J 4 bases, leaving 9 bases between the germline ends. The chain's CDR3 is CAISETGGNQPQHF. Written as DNA, the CDR3 is TGTGCCATCAGTGAGACGGGCGGGAATCAGCCCCAGCATTTT.

The rearrangement links TRBV7-9 to TRBJ2-5; 7 bases fit TRBD1. Germline CDR1 is SEHNR and CDR2 is FQNEAQ (reference sequence). This CDR3 contains 16 residues. V lost 3 bases, J lost 2 bases, and 9 bases stayed unmatched. The CDR3 coding sequence is TGTGCCAGCAGCTTTGTCCTACCGGGACAGCAAGAGACCCAGTACTTC. It encodes CASSFVLPGQQETQYF.

Points on this clone: One junction end disagrees with the germline gene, perhaps due to a read error. The V call is TRBV7-9, the J call TRBJ2-3; the D gene is possibly TRBD1 (6 bases). Germline V CDR1 and CDR2: SEHNR, FQNEAQ (reference sequence). This CDR3 region has 11 residues. Written as DNA, the CDR3 is TGTGCCAGCAGTTTAGGGGGTAATGAGTATTTT. Its protein is CASSLGGNEYF. Together with reference TRBV7-9 and TRBJ2-3, the CDR3 gives the full variable domain: DTGVSQNPRHKITKRGQNVTFRCDPISEHNRLYWYRQTLGQGPEFLTYFQNEAQLEKSRLLSDRFSAERPKGSFSTLEIQRTEQGDSAMYLCASSLGGNEYFGPGTRLTVL.

The chain combines TRBV27 with TRBJ2-4, with D maybe TRBD1 (6 bases). The CDR3 loop spans 14 amino acids. Trimming took 6 bases from V and 0 from J, leaving 9 bases between them. Germline V CDR1 and CDR2: MNHEY, SMNVEV (reference sequence). The DNA of the CDR3 is TGTGCCAGCAGCACAGGGTTAGCCAAAAACATTCAGTACTTC. Its protein product is CASSTGLAKNIQYF.